The T cell receptor beta chain described here comes from a study of OX40 agonist ivuxolimab in advanced cancers. Describing the broader study: Ivuxolimab was a fully human IgG2 agonistic monoclonal antibody targeting the costimulatory receptor OX40 (CD134). Intravenous ivuxolimab was administered to patients every 2 weeks at six dose levels: 0.01, 0.1, 0.3, 1.5, 3 and 10 mg/kg. Among the approximately 50 dose-escalation patients, some 19 had hepatocellular carcinoma, 15 or so melanoma, 9 renal cell carcinoma and 9 head and neck cancer. In the dose-escalation cohort, roughly four fifths of patients were male, and the mean age was approximately 60 years, with a range of about 20 to 90. Patients were allowed to have had prior anti-PD-1, anti-PD-L1 or anti-CTLA-4 therapy, and 40% of the dose-escalation patients had been treated with checkpoint inhibitors. Partial responses occurred in three dose-escalation patients: two with cutaneous melanoma and one with hepatocellular carcinoma. Peripheral TCRbeta sequencing aimed to test whether ivuxolimab altered TCR sequence diversity and caused clonal T-cell expansion. The monotherapy dose-escalation portion (N of about 50 patients) of the phase I ivuxolimab trial is reported in the paper. What the work shows at the level of the full study, not this receptor alone: At doses of 0.1 to 3.0 mg/kg, clonal expansion of both CD4+ and CD8+ T cells in blood was seen between baseline and week 6. Low levels of normalized T-cell clonal expansion were also seen in some patients who did not respond. After ivuxolimab, CD8+ T cells had more expanded clones than CD4+ T cells on average. In the 0.1-3.0 mg/kg groups, partial responders had among the lowest normalized peripheral clonal expansion, particularly in CD8+ T cells. Antigen specificity was not determined for the clonally expanded peripheral T cells.

Note on this clone: Its antigen is currently not known. Base qualities are missing; no much larger clone stands one base away.

The trial excluded patients who had a history of autoimmune disease or were on systemic immunosuppression. Peripheral blood for TCR sequencing was collected from all dose cohorts at baseline, on cycle 4 day 1, and on cycle 7 day 1. The samples were taken from a phase I, first-in-human, multicenter, open-label dose-escalation trial of ivuxolimab. Adults with locally advanced or metastatic melanoma, renal cell, hepatocellular, or head and neck squamous cell carcinoma were enrolled in the trial. Before TCR sequencing, CD4+ T cells and CD8+ T cells from peripheral blood were sorted into separate populations. Genomic DNA was extracted from sorted cells for sequencing of the TCRbeta CDR3 region. The immunoSEQ Assay was used for sequencing of TCRbeta CDR3 regions. As stored in TCRdb, this immuneACCESS dataset retains in-frame rearrangements with V and J assigned. A fraction of the clones does not appear; measured against another copy, unresolved V genes explain less than half of the discrepancy, and the remainder lacks a known reason. The sample table shows some 21,000 clones, and around 85% are seen once. Roughly 29% of the sample is held by the ten biggest clonotypes.

The germline V gene (reference sequence) specifies GTSNPN as CDR1 and SVGIG as CDR2. Reading from cysteine to phenylalanine, the CDR3 counts 12 amino acids. Of all the DNA, just the CDR3 is kept, 36 bases in frame from base 1. For this chain, trimming is 8 bases at the V end and 8 bases at the J end, and the number of junction bases without a gene match is 8. Sequenced here: CD4+ or CD8+ T cells sorted from blood, sampled in a trial of the OX40 agonist ivuxolimab. The receptor chain draws on TRBV30 and TRBJ2-1; a stretch of 8 junction bases matches TRBD2. The origin of this receptor is an adult with an advanced solid tumor such as melanoma, head and neck, liver or kidney cancer. The CDR3 region: CAQGGTSDEQFF. The DNA sequence is as follows: TGTGCCCAGGGCGGGACTAGTGATGAGCAGTTCTTC.